This T cell receptor beta chain was sequenced for a study of blood T cell repertoires in COVID-19. On the study more broadly: Both acute and convalescent COVID-19 samples were obtained from the United States, Italy and Spain. Nucleic acid was either cDNA or gDNA, and it came from T cells, B-cell-depleted T cells, or PBMCs.

In the study's own analysis: Reference gene primer amplification in the assay estimated nucleated cell counts. Clones were sequenced by immunoSEQ multiplex PCR, and TCRdb holds only the in-frame ones, with some missing. The DNA gave D and trimming, while V, J and clone size come from that table. This table holds around 160,000 clones, around four fifths found once. Trimming left V 5 bases short and J 2 bases short, with 10 bases between. Germline CDR1 is MNHEY and CDR2 is SVGEGT. The CDR3 covers 13 residues. The receptor was derived from a human donor in a cohort sampled during active COVID-19. The chain links TRBV6-2 or TRBV6-3 to TRBJ2-7; D is perhaps TRBD2 (6 bases). What was sequenced was peripheral blood. In nucleotides, the CDR3 is TGTGCCAGCAGTGACCGGGAGCCCTACGAGCAGTACTTC. As protein: CASSDREPYEQYF.